The 3 T cell receptor beta chains presented below share a single source sample, sequenced in a study of T cell responses to AZD1222 COVID-19 vaccine. Sequencing was performed with immunoSEQ multiplex PCR; in TCRdb, only in-frame clones are kept and a portion is missing. The sample has more than 70,000 clones; 70% to 90% are singletons. The sample in question was peripheral blood, obtained 28 days after the second AZD1222 dose. All receptors come from an adult who received the AZD1222 COVID-19 vaccine.

The chain carries TRBV19 and TRBJ2-5; TRBD2 might be the D (6 bases). V was cut by 2 bases and J by 4 bases, with 8 bases left in between. CDR3 length: 13 amino acids. Germline-derived CDR1 and CDR2 are LNHDA and SQIVND (reference sequence). CDR3 bases: TGTGCCAGTAGTATACCCGGGGGAGAGACCCAGTACTTC. Amino acid sequence: CASSIPGGETQYF.

The chain couples TRBV6-5 to TRBJ2-3, with D possibly matching TRBD2 (6 bases). The CDR3 runs 15 residues. V was pared by 3 bases and J by 1 base, with 11 bases between. Looked up from germline, CDR1 is MNHEY and CDR2 is SVGAGI. The CDR3 is CASSYGGTRTDTQYF. CDR3 nucleotides: TGTGCCAGCAGTTATGGCGGGACCCGCACAGATACGCAGTATTTT.

This chain links TRBV15 with TRBJ2-5; D gene ambiguous. In germline, CDR1 is LNHNV, CDR2 YYDKDF (reference sequence). This CDR3 is built from 15 residues. Trimming removed 0 bases from V and 5 bases from J, with 13 bases in between. As DNA, the CDR3 is TGTGCCACCAGCAGAGATAATGCAGAAAGGGAGACCCAGTACTTC. Translating gives CATSRDNAERETQYF.